This T cell receptor (beta chain) was found in a study of radiation and T cells in renal cell carcinoma. Here immunoSEQ multiplex PCR was the method, and the copy in TCRdb shows in-frame clones only, minus some. The repertoire has 130,000 to 150,000 clones, around nine tenths of them found once; the top ten carry around 12%. The CDR3 extends over 14 amino acids. The V gene lost 1 base and the J gene lost 4 bases, with 9 bases spanning the gap. Germline-derived CDR1 and CDR2 are LGHNT and FRNRAP. This clone was seen a handful of times. As to time point: baseline pretreatment blood. Sample treatment: 15 Gy SBRT to primary tumor, nephrectomy 4 weeks later.

The chain joins TRBV12-5 to TRBJ2-3; no reliable D call. The sequence came from a woman in her fifties or sixties with renal cell carcinoma. The sequenced sample was blood, obtained from a patient whose treatment included radiotherapy and nephrectomy. CDR3 in DNA: TGTGCTAGTGGTTTGGATCGGACCGCAGATACGCAGTATTTT. As protein: CASGLDRTADTQYF. The full variable domain, completed using reference TRBV12-5 and TRBJ2-3, is DARVTQTPRHKVTEMGQEVTMRCQPILGHNTVFWYRQTMMQGLELLAYFRNRAPLDDSGMPKDRFSAEMPDATLATLKIQPSEPRDSAVYFCASGLDRTADTQYFGPGTRLTVL.